The source of this TCR beta chain is a study of shared clonotypes between healthy human individuals. Whole-study findings and limits: Inspection by rarefaction showed sorted-subset sequencing to be incomplete despite large depth.

The germline V gene encodes CDR1 SGHTA and CDR2 FQGNSA. This CDR3 region has 14 residues. Between the trimmed V and J ends, which lost 1 base and 3 bases, there was a span of 9 bases. Per the authors' pipeline: ImmunoSEQ output held junction-only sequences without quality scores, so filtering differed. The method was immunoSEQ multiplex PCR; TCRdb's version includes in-frame clones alone and lacks a portion of them. That table furnishes V, J and clone size, whereas the DNA furnished D and trimming. The table includes some 1 million clones, 75% detected once. This clone showed up just a few times. Antigen: not known.

The chain employs TRBV7-2 and TRBJ2-5, with unresolved D. The sequence came from a man aged 18 to 35 in good health. Sequences were obtained from memory CD4+ T cells sorted from blood. The subset denotes: CD45RA-negative fraction. CDR3 DNA: TGTGCCAGCAGCTTAGACTATTCGGAAGAGACCCAGTACTTC. It yields the protein CASSLDYSEETQYF.